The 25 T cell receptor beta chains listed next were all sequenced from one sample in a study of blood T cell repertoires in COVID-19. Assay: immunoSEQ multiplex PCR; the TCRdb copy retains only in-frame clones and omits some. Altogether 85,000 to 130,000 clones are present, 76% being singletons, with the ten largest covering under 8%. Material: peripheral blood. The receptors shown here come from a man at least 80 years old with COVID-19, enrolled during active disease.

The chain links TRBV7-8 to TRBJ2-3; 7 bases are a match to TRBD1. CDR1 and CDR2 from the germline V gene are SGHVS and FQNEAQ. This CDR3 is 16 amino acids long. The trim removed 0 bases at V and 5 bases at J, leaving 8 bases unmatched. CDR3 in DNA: TGTGCCAGCAGCTTAGCGGTGACAGGGACAGAAGATACGCAGTATTTT. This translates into CASSLAVTGTEDTQYF.

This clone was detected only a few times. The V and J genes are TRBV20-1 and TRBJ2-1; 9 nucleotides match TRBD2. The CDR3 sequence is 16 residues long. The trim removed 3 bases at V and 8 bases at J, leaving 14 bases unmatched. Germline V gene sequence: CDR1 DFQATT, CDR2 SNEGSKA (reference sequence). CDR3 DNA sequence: TGCAGTGCTAGTTCCCCCCTAGCGGGGAAGGGCTATGAGCAGTTCTTC. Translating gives CSASSPLAGKGYEQFF.

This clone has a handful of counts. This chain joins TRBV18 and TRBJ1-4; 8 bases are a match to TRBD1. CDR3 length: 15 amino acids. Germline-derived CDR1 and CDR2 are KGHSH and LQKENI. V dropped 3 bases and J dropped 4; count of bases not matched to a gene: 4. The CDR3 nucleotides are TGTGCCAGCTCACCCGGACAGGGACTTAATGAAAAACTGTTTTTT. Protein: CASSPGQGLNEKLFF.

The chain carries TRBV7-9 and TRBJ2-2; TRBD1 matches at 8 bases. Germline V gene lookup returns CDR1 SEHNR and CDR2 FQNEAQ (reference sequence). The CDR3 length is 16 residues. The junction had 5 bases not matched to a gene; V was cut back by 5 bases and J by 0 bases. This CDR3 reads CASSLHRGANTGELFF. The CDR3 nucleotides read TGTGCCAGCAGCCTTCACAGGGGGGCGAACACCGGGGAGCTGTTTTTT.

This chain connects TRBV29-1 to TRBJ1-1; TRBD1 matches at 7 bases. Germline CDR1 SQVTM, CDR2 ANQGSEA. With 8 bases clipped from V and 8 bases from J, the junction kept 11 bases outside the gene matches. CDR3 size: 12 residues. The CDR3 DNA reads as TGCAGCTCCCGAGAGGGGGCGAGGGAAGCTTTCTTT. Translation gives CSSREGAREAFF. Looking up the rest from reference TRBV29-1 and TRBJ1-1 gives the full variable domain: SAVISQKPSRDICQRGTSLTIQCQVDSQVTMMFWYRQQPGQSLTLIATANQGSEATYESGFVIDKFPISRPNLTFSTLTVSNMSPEDSSIYLCSSREGAREAFFGQGTRLTVV.

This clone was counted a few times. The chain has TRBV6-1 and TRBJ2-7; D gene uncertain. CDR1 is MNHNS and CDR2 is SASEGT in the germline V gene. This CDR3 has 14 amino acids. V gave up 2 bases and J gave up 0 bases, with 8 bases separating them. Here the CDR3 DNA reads TGTGCCAGCAGTGAAACGGTTAGCTCCTACGAGCAGTACTTC. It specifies CASSETVSSYEQYF.

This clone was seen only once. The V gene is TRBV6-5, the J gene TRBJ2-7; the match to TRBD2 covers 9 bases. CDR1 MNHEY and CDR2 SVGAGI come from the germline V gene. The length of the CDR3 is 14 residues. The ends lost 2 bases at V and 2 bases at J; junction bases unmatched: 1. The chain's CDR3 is CASSYSGRTYEQYF. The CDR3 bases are TGTGCCAGCAGTTACAGCGGGAGGACCTACGAGCAGTACTTC.

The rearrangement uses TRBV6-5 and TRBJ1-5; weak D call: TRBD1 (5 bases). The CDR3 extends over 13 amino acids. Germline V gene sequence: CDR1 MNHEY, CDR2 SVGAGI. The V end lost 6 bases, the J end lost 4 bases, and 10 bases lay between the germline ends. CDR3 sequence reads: CASSQGLNQPQHF. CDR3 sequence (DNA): TGTGCCAGCAGCCAGGGATTGAATCAGCCCCAGCATTTT.

CDR3 in DNA: TGTGCCAGCAGAGCGGGAGATACCAAAAACATTCAGTACTTC. Protein sequence: CASRAGDTKNIQYF. The chain is built from TRBV6-5 and TRBJ2-4; TRBD2 agrees at 8 bases. The germline V gene has CDR1 MNHEY and CDR2 SVGAGI. This CDR3 spans 14 amino acids. J was trimmed by 2 bases and V by 6 bases; bases with no gene match: 3.

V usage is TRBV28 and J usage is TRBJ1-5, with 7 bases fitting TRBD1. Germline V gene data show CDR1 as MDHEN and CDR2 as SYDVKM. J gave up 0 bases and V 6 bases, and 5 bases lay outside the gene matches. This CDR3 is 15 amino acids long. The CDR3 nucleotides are TGTGCCAGCAGGGGACAGCCATATAGCAATCAGCCCCAGCATTTT. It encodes CASRGQPYSNQPQHF.

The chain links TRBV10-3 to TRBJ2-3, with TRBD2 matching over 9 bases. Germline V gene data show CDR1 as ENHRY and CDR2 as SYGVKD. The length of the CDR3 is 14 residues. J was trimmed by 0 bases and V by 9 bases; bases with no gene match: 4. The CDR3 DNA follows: TGTGCCATTTTAGCGGGAGCTAGCACAGATACGCAGTATTTT. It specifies CAILAGASTDTQYF.

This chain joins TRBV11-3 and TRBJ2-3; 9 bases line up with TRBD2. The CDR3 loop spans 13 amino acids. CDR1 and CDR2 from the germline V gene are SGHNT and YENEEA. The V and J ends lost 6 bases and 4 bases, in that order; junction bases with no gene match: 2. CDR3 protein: CASSVAGADTQYF. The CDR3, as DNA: TGTGCCAGCAGTGTAGCGGGAGCAGATACGCAGTATTTT.

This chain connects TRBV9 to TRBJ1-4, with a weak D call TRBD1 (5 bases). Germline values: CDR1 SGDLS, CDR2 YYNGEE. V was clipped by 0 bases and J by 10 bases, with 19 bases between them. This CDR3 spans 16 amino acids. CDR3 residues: CASSVEGSLSLGKLFF. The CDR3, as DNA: TGTGCCAGCAGCGTAGAGGGGTCCCTCTCCTTAGGAAAACTGTTTTTT.

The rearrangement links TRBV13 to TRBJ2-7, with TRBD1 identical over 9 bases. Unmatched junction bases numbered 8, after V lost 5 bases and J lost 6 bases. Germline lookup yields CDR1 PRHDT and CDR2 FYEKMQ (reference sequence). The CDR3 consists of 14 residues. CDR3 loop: CASSLWTGEGEQYF. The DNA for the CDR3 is TGTGCCAGCAGCCTCTGGACAGGGGAAGGCGAGCAGTACTTC.

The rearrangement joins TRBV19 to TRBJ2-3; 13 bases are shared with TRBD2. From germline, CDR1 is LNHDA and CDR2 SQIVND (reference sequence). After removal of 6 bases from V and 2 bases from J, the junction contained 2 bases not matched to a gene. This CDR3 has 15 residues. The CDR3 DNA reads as TGTGCCAGTAGACTAGCGGGAGGGCCCACAGATACGCAGTATTTT. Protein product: CASRLAGGPTDTQYF.

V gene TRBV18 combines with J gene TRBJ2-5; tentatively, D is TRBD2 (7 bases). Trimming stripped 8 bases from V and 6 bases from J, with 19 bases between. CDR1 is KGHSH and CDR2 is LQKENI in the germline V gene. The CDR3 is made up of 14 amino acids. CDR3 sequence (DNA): TGTGCCAGCCAGGCGGGGGCCCAGTCCAAGACCCAGTACTTC. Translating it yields CASQAGAQSKTQYF.

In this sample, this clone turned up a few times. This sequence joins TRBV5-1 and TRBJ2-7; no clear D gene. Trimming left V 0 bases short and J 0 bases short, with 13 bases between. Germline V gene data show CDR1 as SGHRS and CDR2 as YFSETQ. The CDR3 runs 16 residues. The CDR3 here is CASSLGASLSSYEQYF. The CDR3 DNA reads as TGCGCCAGCAGCTTGGGGGCTTCCCTGAGCTCCTACGAGCAGTACTTC.

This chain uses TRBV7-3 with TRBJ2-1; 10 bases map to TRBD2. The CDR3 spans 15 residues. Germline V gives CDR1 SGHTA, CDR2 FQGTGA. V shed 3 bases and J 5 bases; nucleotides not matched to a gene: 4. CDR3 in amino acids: CASSFGAGGNNEQFF. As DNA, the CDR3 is TGTGCCAGCAGCTTTGGAGCGGGAGGGAACAATGAGCAGTTCTTC.

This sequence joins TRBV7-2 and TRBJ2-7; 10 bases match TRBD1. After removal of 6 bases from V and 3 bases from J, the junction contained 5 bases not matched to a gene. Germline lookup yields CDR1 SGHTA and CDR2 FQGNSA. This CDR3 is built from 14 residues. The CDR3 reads CASRGTGVIYEQYF. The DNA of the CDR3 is TGTGCCAGCAGAGGGACAGGGGTTATCTACGAGCAGTACTTC.

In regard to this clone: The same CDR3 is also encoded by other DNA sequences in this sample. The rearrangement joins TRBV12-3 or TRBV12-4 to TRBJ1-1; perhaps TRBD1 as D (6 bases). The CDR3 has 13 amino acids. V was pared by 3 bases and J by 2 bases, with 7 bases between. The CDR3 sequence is CASSFGGNTEAFF. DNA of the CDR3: TGTGCCAGCAGTTTTGGGGGCAACACTGAAGCTTTCTTT.

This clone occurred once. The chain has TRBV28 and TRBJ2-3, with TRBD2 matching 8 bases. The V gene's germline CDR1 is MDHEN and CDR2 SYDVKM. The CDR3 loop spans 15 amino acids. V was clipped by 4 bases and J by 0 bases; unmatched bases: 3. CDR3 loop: CASSSIAGSTDTQYF. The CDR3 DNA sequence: TGTGCCAGCAGTTCCATAGCGGGAAGCACAGATACGCAGTATTTT.

Here the CDR3 reads CASGTVNYGYTF. The CDR3 nucleotides read TGTGCCAGCGGGACTGTTAACTATGGCTACACCTTC. The rearrangement links TRBV28 to TRBJ1-2, with D perhaps matching TRBD1 (5 bases). Per germline, CDR1 MDHEN and CDR2 SYDVKM. The CDR3 loop spans 12 amino acids. V was clipped by 8 bases and J by 1 base, with 8 bases between them.

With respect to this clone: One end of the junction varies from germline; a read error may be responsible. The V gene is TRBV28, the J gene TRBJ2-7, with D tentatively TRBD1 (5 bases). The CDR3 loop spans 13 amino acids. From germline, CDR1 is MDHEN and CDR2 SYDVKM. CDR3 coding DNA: TGTGCCAGCAGTTTATATGTACAGGCCTTCCAGGTCTTC. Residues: CASSLYVQAFQVF. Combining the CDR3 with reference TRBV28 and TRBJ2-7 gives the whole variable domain DVKVTQSSRYLVKRTGEKVFLECVQDMDHENMFWYRQDPGLGLRLIYFSYDVKMKEKGDIPEGYSVSREKKERFSLILESASTNQTSMYLCASSLYVQAFQVFGPGTRLTVT.

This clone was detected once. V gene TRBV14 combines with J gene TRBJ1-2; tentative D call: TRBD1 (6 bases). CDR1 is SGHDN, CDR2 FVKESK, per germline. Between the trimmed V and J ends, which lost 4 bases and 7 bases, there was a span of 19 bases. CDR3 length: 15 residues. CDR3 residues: CASSLTRGTYFGYTF. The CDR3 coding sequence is TGTGCCAGCAGCCTTACGAGGGGGACCTATTTTGGCTACACCTTC.

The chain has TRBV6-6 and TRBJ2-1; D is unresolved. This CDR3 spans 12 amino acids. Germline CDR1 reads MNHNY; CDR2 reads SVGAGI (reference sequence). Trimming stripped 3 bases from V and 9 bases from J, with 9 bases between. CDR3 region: CASSYLGLEQFF. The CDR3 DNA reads TGTGCCAGCAGTTATCTGGGCCTTGAGCAGTTCTTC.